Below are 17 T cell receptor beta chains sequenced from a single sample in a study of T cells in Graves' hyperthyroidism and ophthalmopathy. There were TCR beta CDR3 regions amplified from RNA transcripts. During a first-round RT-PCR of the TCR CDR3, the HTBI primer set was used. From the multiplex PCR reads, TCRdb called clonotypes with MiXCR, one entry per CDR3 protein. This sample has about 270,000 distinct CDR3 sequences, with around 20% found just once. The sample taken for sequencing was blood. Receptors were obtained from a man aged 30 to 39 with Graves' ophthalmopathy.

This clonotype was observed at least ten times. The chain has TRBV7-9 and TRBJ2-7, with D tentatively TRBD2 (6 bases). Germline lookup yields CDR1 SEHNR and CDR2 FQNEAQ (reference sequence). V lost 5 bases to trimming and J lost 0 bases, with 17 bases between them. This CDR3 is built from 16 residues. Here the CDR3 DNA reads TGTGCCAGCAGCAGCTCAGTGGGACTCAGCTCCTACGAGCAGTACTTC. Its translation is CASSSSVGLSSYEQYF. Drawing the rest from reference TRBV7-9 and TRBJ2-7, the complete variable domain is DTGVSQNPRHKITKRGQNVTFRCDPISEHNRLYWYRQTLGQGPEFLTYFQNEAQLEKSRLLSDRFSAERPKGSFSTLEIQRTEQGDSAMYLCASSSSVGLSSYEQYFGPGTRLTVT.

This rearrangement joins TRBV11-1 to TRBJ2-3; 9 nucleotides match TRBD2. Germline V gene lookup returns CDR1 SGHAT and CDR2 FQDESV (reference sequence). The length of the CDR3 is 15 residues. With V trimmed by 3 bases and J by 4 bases, 5 bases remained unmatched. In DNA, the CDR3 is TGTGCCAGCAGCTTTAGCGGGGGAGCGGCAGATACGCAGTATTTT. It encodes CASSFSGGAADTQYF.

This rearrangement joins TRBV12-5 to TRBJ1-2; D gene unclear. The CDR3 is 13 amino acids. Trimming took off 0 bases at V and 7 bases at J, with 9 bases between the two ends. Germline CDR1 reads LGHNT; CDR2 reads FRNRAP. DNA of the CDR3: TGTGCTAGTGGTTTGGTACCATTGGGTGGCTACACCTTC. It encodes CASGLVPLGGYTF. The complete variable domain, with remaining parts taken from reference TRBV12-5 and TRBJ1-2, reads DARVTQTPRHKVTEMGQEVTMRCQPILGHNTVFWYRQTMMQGLELLAYFRNRAPLDDSGMPKDRFSAEMPDATLATLKIQPSEPRDSAVYFCASGLVPLGGYTFGSGTRLTVV.

This clonotype was counted ten times or more. This chain links TRBV6-1 with TRBJ1-5; D may be TRBD1 (5 bases). Per the germline V gene, CDR1 is MNHNS and CDR2 is SASEGT. The V gene lost 1 base and the J gene lost 2 bases, with 12 bases spanning the gap. This CDR3 is 16 amino acids long. The CDR3 sequence: CASSEEGAEGNQPQHF. The CDR3 DNA is TGTGCCAGCAGTGAAGAAGGGGCTGAGGGCAATCAGCCCCAGCATTTT.

This clonotype has at least ten counts. The CDR3 coding sequence is TGTGCCAGCAGCTTGGGGTATGGCTACACCTTC. This sequence encodes CASSLGYGYTF. The chain uses TRBV11-2 and TRBJ1-2; no definite D call. The germline V and J ends were trimmed by 3 bases and 5 bases, with 4 bases remaining between them. This CDR3 region has 11 residues. Germline V gene data show CDR1 as SGHAT and CDR2 as FQNNGV. The variable domain in full, with the rest retrieved from reference TRBV11-2 and TRBJ1-2, is EAGVAQSPRYKIIEKRQSVAFWCNPISGHATLYWYQQILGQGPKLLIQFQNNGVVDDSQLPKDRFSAERLKGVDSTLKIQPAKLEDSAVYLCASSLGYGYTFGSGTRLTVV.

The chain joins TRBV19 to TRBJ2-7; D call uncertain. The CDR3 length is 11 residues. Germline V gene sequence: CDR1 LNHDA, CDR2 SQIVND (reference sequence). The V end lost 6 bases, the J end lost 6 bases, and 9 bases lay between the germline ends. DNA for the CDR3: TGTGCCAGTAGGGGTGGATCCGAGCAGTACTTC. Translation: CASRGGSEQYF.

This chain uses TRBV5-4 with TRBJ2-2; D possibly corresponds to TRBD1 (6 bases). CDR3 length: 14 amino acids. Per germline, CDR1 SGHNT and CDR2 YYREEE (reference sequence). V gave up 4 bases and J gave up 3 bases, with 10 bases separating them. CDR3 sequence: CASSTDRYTGELFF. CDR3 nucleotide sequence: TGTGCCAGCAGCACCGACAGGTACACCGGGGAGCTGTTTTTT.

In this sample, this clonotype turned up many times. The chain combines TRBV5-1 with TRBJ2-1; D may be TRBD1 (5 bases). CDR1 is SGHRS, CDR2 YFSETQ, per germline. The CDR3 is 15 residues long. The V end was cut by 0 bases, the J end by 6 bases, with 13 bases between. The CDR3, as DNA: TGCGCCAGCAGCTTGGCCGAGACAGTCTCCAATGAGCAGTTCTTC. Its protein is CASSLAETVSNEQFF.

CDR3 coding DNA: TGTGCCAGCAGCTTGGGACAGGGGGGGAGTATTGACTATGGCTACACCTTC. This codes for CASSLGQGGSIDYGYTF. The rearrangement uses TRBV5-5 and TRBJ1-2; TRBD1 aligns across 9 bases. J gave up 3 bases and V 0 bases, and 9 bases lay outside the gene matches. The germline CDR1 and CDR2 sequences are SGHKS and YYEKEE (reference sequence). The CDR3 has 17 amino acids. Together with reference TRBV5-5 and TRBJ1-2, the CDR3 gives the full variable domain: DAGVTQSPTHLIKTRGQQVTLRCSPISGHKSVSWYQQVLGQGPQFIFQYYEKEERGRGNFPDRFSARQFPNYSSELNVNALLLGDSALYLCASSLGQGGSIDYGYTFGSGTRLTVV.

This clonotype occurred a few times. The V gene is TRBV7-9, the J gene TRBJ2-1; TRBD2 matches 8 bases. Germline CDR1 is SEHNR and CDR2 is FQNEAQ (reference sequence). The ends lost 5 bases at V and 8 bases at J; junction bases unmatched: 8. The CDR3 length is 14 residues. CDR3 sequence reads: CASSPAGAPHEQFF. CDR3 sequence (DNA): TGTGCCAGCAGCCCAGCGGGAGCACCGCATGAGCAGTTCTTC.

This clonotype was recorded at least ten times. The J gene is TRBJ1-1, the V gene TRBV11-2; D perhaps matches TRBD1 (6 bases). The germline CDR1 and CDR2 sequences are SGHAT and FQNNGV. This CDR3 is 14 amino acids long. V dropped 3 bases and J dropped 8 bases, with 16 bases sitting between them. CDR3 sequence reads: CASSFNSGGAEAFF. CDR3 sequence (DNA): TGTGCCAGCAGCTTTAATTCGGGGGGCGCGGAAGCTTTCTTT. Together with reference TRBV11-2 and TRBJ1-1, the CDR3 gives the full variable domain: EAGVAQSPRYKIIEKRQSVAFWCNPISGHATLYWYQQILGQGPKLLIQFQNNGVVDDSQLPKDRFSAERLKGVDSTLKIQPAKLEDSAVYLCASSFNSGGAEAFFGQGTRLTVV.

The rearrangement uses TRBV15 and TRBJ2-7; possibly TRBD1 or TRBD2 for D (5 bases each). The CDR3 runs to 14 residues. The germline V gene has CDR1 LNHNV and CDR2 YYDKDF (reference sequence). Trimming shortened V by 1 base and J by 4 bases, and 11 bases separated the two germline ends. The CDR3 DNA sequence: TGTGCCACCAGCAGAGGGGGGTCCGGTTACGAGCAGTACTTC. This sequence encodes CATSRGGSGYEQYF.

This clonotype was seen a handful of times. The chain couples TRBV27 to TRBJ1-4; D not resolved. Trimming cost V 5 bases and J 7 bases, with 14 bases left between them. CDR1 and CDR2 from the germline V gene are MNHEY and SMNVEV (reference sequence). The CDR3 has 14 residues. CDR3 residues: CASSPRGLSEKLFF. The CDR3 nucleotides read TGTGCCAGCAGTCCCCGGGGTTTAAGTGAAAAACTGTTTTTT.

This chain uses TRBV20-1 with TRBJ1-5, with D unclear. This CDR3 is built from 16 residues. Germline CDR1 is DFQATT and CDR2 is SNEGSKA (reference sequence). Trimming removed 6 bases at V and 0 bases at J, with 18 bases between. CDR3 nucleotide sequence: TGCAGTGCCCCAACCCTGGGAACATTTAGCAATCAGCCCCAGCATTTT. This translates into CSAPTLGTFSNQPQHF.

V gene TRBV24-1 combines with J gene TRBJ1-5; no firm D call. Trimming took 1 base from V and 0 from J, leaving 3 bases between them. CDR3 length equals 14 residues. Germline lookup yields CDR1 KGHDR and CDR2 SFDVKD. For the CDR3, the DNA is TGTGCCACCAGTGATTTAGATAGCAATCAGCCCCAGCATTTT. As protein: CATSDLDSNQPQHF.

The table lists this clonotype with many counts. The CDR3: CASSQGALAGRRTGELFF. The CDR3 DNA is TGTGCCAGCAGCCAAGGGGCCTTGGCTGGGAGACGCACCGGGGAGCTGTTTTTT. The gene calls are TRBV3-1 and TRBJ2-2; D is possibly TRBD2 (5 bases). CDR3 size: 18 residues. Trimming cost V 1 base and J 4 bases, with 19 bases left between them. CDR1 is LGHDT, CDR2 YNNKEL, per germline (reference sequence).

The table lists this clonotype with many counts. The V gene is TRBV30, the J gene TRBJ2-1; the D is unclear. The CDR3 length is 12 residues. V was trimmed by 0 bases and J by 8 bases, leaving 8 bases between them. Germline V gene data show CDR1 as GTSNPN and CDR2 as SVGIG (reference sequence). CDR3 DNA: TGTGCCTGGAGTGTAAACTGGGATGAGCAGTTCTTC. It codes for CAWSVNWDEQFF.